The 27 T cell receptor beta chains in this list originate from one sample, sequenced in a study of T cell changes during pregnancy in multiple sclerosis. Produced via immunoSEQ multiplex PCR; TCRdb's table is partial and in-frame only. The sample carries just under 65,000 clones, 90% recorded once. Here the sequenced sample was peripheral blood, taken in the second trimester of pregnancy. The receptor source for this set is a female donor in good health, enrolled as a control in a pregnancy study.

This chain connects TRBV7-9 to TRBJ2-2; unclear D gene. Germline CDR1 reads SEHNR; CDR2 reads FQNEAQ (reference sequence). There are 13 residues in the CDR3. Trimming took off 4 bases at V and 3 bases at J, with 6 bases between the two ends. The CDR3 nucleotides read TGTGCCAGCAGCTCCCTGTACACCGGGGAGCTGTTTTTT. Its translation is CASSSLYTGELFF.

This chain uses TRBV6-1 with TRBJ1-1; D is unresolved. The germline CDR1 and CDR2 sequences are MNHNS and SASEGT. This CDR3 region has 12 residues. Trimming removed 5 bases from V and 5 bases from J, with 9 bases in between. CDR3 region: CASSNYETEAFF. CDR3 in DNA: TGTGCCAGCAGTAACTATGAGACTGAAGCTTTCTTT.

The CDR3 sequence is CAAGAASTYEQYF. The DNA of the CDR3 is TGTGCCGCGGGCGCGGCTAGCACCTACGAGCAGTACTTC. V is TRBV6-5 and J is TRBJ2-7; D possibly corresponds to TRBD2 (5 bases). V shed 11 bases and J shed 2 bases, with 16 bases lying between them. There are 13 residues in the CDR3. CDR1 and CDR2 (germline): MNHEY, SVGAGI.

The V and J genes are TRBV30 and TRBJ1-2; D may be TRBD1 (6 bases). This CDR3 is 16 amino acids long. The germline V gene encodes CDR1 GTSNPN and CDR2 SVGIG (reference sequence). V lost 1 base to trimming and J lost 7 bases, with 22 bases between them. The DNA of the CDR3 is TGTGCCTGGAGTGGTGGACAGCAGGGGTGGGGTAGTGGCTACACCTTC. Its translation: CAWSGGQQGWGSGYTF.

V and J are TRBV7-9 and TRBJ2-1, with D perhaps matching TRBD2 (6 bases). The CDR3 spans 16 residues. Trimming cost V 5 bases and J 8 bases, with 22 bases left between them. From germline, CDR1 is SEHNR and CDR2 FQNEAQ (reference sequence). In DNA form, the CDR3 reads TGTGCCAGCAGCCACACTCCGGGACTGGGTGCGGATGAGCAGTTCTTC. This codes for CASSHTPGLGADEQFF.

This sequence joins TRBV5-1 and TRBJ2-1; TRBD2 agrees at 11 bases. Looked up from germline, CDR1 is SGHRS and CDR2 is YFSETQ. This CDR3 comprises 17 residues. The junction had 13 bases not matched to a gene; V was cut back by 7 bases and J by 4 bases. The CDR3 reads CASSSGTSGRGYNEQFF. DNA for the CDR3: TGCGCCAGCTCCTCCGGGACTAGCGGCCGGGGGTACAATGAGCAGTTCTTC.

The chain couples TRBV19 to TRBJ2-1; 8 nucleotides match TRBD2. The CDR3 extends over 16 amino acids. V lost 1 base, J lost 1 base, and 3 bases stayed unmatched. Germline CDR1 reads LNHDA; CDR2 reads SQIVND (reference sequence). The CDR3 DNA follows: TGTGCCAGTAGTATAGGAGCGGGGGTATCCTACAATGAGCAGTTCTTC. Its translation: CASSIGAGVSYNEQFF.

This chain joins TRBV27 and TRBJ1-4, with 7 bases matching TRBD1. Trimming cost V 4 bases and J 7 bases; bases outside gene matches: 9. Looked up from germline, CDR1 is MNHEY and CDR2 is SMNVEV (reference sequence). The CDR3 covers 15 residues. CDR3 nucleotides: TGTGCCAGCAGTTATCACAGGGGTTGGAGTGAAAAACTGTTTTTT. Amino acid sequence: CASSYHRGWSEKLFF.

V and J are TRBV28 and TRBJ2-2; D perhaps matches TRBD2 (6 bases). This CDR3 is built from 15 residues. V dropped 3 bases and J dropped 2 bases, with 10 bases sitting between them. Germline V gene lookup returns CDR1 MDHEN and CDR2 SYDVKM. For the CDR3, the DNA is TGTGCCAGCAGTTTGGGGACTTTCAACACCGGGGAGCTGTTTTTT. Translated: CASSLGTFNTGELFF.

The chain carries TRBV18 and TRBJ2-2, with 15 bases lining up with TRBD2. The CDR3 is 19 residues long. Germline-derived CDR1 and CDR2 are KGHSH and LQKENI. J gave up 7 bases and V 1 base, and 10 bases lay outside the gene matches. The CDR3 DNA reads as TGTGCCAGCTCACCACTTCCCGGACTAGCGGGAGGGCCCGGCGGGGAGCTGTTTTTT. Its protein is CASSPLPGLAGGPGGELFF.

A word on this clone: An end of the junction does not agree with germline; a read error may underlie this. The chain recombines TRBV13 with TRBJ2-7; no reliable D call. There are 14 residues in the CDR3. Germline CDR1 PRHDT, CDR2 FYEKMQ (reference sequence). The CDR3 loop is CASTYGSRNYGQYF. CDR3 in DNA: TGTGCCAGCACCTACGGATCACGAAACTACGGGCAGTACTTC.

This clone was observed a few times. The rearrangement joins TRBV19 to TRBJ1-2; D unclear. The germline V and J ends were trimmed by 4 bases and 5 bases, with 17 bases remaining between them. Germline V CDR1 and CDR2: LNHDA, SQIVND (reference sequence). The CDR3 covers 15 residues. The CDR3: CASSTGNTIPYGYTF. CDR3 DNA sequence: TGTGCCAGTAGTACGGGGAACACGATACCGTATGGCTACACCTTC.

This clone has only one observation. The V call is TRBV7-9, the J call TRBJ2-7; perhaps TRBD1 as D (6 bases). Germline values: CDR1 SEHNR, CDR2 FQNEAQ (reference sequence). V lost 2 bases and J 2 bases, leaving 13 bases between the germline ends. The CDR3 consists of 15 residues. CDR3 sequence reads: CASSLTQGTAYEQYF. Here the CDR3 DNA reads TGTGCCAGCAGCTTAACCCAGGGGACGGCCTACGAGCAGTACTTC.

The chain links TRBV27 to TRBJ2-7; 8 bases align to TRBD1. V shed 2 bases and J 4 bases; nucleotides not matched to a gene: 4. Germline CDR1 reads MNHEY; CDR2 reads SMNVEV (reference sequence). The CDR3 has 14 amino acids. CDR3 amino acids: CASSLGQGAYEQYF. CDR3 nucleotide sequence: TGTGCCAGCAGTTTAGGACAGGGTGCGTACGAGCAGTACTTC.

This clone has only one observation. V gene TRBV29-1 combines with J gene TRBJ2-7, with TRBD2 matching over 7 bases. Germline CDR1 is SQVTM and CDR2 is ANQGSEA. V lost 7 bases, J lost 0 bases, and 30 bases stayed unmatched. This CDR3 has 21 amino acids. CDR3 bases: TGCAGCGCCAAAGGGATTTGGGGCCGAGACGACGCGGGGGTAAGCTCCTACGAGCAGTACTTC. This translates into CSAKGIWGRDDAGVSSYEQYF.

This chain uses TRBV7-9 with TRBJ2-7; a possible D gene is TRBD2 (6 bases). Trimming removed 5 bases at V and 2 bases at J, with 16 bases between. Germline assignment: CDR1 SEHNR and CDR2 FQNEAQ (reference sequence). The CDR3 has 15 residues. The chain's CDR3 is CASSPREGLPYEQYF. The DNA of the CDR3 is TGTGCCAGCAGCCCGCGGGAAGGACTGCCCTACGAGCAGTACTTC.

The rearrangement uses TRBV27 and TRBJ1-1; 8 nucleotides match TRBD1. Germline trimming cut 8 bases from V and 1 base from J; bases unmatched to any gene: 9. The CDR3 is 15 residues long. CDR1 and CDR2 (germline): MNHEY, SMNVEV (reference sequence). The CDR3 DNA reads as TGTGCCAGCCGTAGTGTGGGGACAGGGAACACTGAAGCTTTCTTT. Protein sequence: CASRSVGTGNTEAFF.

CDR3 sequence (DNA): TGTGCCAGCAGCCTCCGGGGGGGACTCTCAGAGACCCAGTACTTC. Translation: CASSLRGGLSETQYF. The chain couples TRBV7-9 to TRBJ2-5; 8 bases agree with TRBD2. The CDR3 sequence is 15 residues long. The V and J ends lost 5 bases and 4 bases, in that order; junction bases with no gene match: 9. Germline values: CDR1 SEHNR, CDR2 FQNEAQ (reference sequence).

The CDR3 coding sequence is TGTGCCAGCAGTGAATCGCGAGTATACGATACGCAGTATTTT. Protein: CASSESRVYDTQYF. V and J are TRBV2 and TRBJ2-3, with D hard to call. This CDR3 has 14 residues. V gave up 2 bases and J gave up 6 bases, with 12 bases separating them. Germline-derived CDR1 and CDR2 are SNHLY and FYNNEI.

The CDR3 DNA reads TGTGCCAGCAGCCCGGGAGGGACAGGGGGCCGGAGAGGAAACACCATATATTTT. It yields the protein CASSPGGTGGRRGNTIYF. The chain couples TRBV5-4 to TRBJ1-3; 12 nucleotides agree with TRBD1. CDR1 and CDR2 from the germline V gene are SGHNT and YYREEE (reference sequence). This CDR3 has 18 amino acids. J gave up 4 bases and V 4 bases, and 12 bases lay outside the gene matches.

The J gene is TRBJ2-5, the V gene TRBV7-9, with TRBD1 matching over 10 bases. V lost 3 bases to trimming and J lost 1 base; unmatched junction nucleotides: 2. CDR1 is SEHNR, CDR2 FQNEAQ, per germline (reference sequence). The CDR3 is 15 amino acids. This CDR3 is CASSFRDRGQETQYF. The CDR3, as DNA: TGTGCCAGCAGCTTCCGGGACAGGGGCCAAGAGACCCAGTACTTC.

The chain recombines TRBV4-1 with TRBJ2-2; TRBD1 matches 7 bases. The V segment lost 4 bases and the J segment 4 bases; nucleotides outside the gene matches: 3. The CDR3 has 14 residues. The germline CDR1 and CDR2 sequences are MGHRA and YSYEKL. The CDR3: CASSRQGGTGELFF. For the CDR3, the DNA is TGCGCCAGCAGCCGACAGGGTGGCACCGGGGAGCTGTTTTTT.

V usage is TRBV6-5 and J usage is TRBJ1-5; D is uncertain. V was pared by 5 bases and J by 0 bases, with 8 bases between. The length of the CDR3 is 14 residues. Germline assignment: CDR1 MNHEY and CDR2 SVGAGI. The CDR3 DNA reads TGTGCCAGCAGTAATTATTATAGCAATCAGCCCCAGCATTTT. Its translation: CASSNYYSNQPQHF.

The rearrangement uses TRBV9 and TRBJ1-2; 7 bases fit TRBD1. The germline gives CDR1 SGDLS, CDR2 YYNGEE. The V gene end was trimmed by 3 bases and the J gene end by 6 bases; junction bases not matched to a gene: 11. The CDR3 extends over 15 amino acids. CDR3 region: CASSALGQQLDGYTF. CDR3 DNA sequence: TGTGCCAGCAGCGCTTTGGGACAGCAGCTTGATGGCTACACCTTC.

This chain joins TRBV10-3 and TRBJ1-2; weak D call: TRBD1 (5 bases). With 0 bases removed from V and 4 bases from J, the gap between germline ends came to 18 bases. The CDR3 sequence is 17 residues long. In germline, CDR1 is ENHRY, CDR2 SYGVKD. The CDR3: CAISESFVGAGVYGYTF. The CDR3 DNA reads TGTGCCATCAGTGAGTCTTTCGTTGGGGCTGGGGTCTATGGCTACACCTTC.

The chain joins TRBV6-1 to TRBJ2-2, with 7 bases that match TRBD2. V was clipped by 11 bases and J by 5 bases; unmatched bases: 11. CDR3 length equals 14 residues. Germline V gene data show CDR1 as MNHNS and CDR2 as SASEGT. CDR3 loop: CAANSAGATGELFF. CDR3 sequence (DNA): TGTGCCGCCAATTCGGCGGGAGCGACCGGGGAGCTGTTTTTT.

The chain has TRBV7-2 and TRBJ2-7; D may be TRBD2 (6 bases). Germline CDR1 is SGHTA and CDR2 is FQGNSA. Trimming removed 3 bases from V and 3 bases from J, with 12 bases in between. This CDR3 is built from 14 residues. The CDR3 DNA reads TGTGCCAGCAGCTTTGGGCGGGGTAGCTACGAGCAGTACTTC. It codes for CASSFGRGSYEQYF.